Below are 16 T cell receptor beta chains sequenced from a single sample in a study of regulatory T cells in long-lasting Graves disease. CDR3 regions were amplified by Arm-PCR using iRepertoire HTBI primers to build TCR beta libraries. MiXCR, applied by TCRdb to the multiplex PCR reads, yields one record per CDR3 protein. The profile shows approximately 440,000 distinct CDR3 sequences, about a quarter of them singletons. Specified time point: persistent/refractory GD, antithyroid drugs over 5 years with positive TRAb. RNA from PBMCs was the source of the TCR library. The sample here was peripheral blood mononuclear cells (PBMCs), taken when the disease was refractory, from a patient treated with antithyroid drugs. The receptor source for this set is a female donor with Graves disease.

The rearrangement uses TRBV2 and TRBJ2-1; 10 bases map to TRBD1. Germline lookup yields CDR1 SNHLY and CDR2 FYNNEI. With 7 bases clipped from V and 8 bases from J, the junction kept 5 bases outside the gene matches. The CDR3 totals 13 residues. CDR3 protein: CASTGTGVDEQFF. In DNA, the CDR3 is TGTGCCAGCACCGGGACAGGGGTCGATGAGCAGTTCTTC.

This clonotype showed up many times. The rearrangement joins TRBV27 to TRBJ1-2, with D uncertain. V dropped 6 bases and J dropped 0 bases, with 14 bases sitting between them. The CDR3 totals 15 residues. In germline, CDR1 is MNHEY, CDR2 SMNVEV (reference sequence). CDR3 nucleotide sequence: TGTGCCAGCAGCCTCCACATAACAGCTAACTATGGCTACACCTTC. This codes for CASSLHITANYGYTF.

This clonotype was seen only a few times. This chain links TRBV16 with TRBJ1-1; D is uncertain. CDR3 size: 13 residues. Trimming stripped 4 bases from V and 5 bases from J, with 11 bases between. In germline, CDR1 is KGHSY, CDR2 FQNENV. The CDR3 is CASSLTPVTEAFF. As DNA, the CDR3 is TGTGCCAGCAGCCTAACTCCCGTTACTGAAGCTTTCTTT.

The CDR3 spells CASSNGGQPQHF. DNA for the CDR3: TGTGCCAGCAGCAATGGGGGTCAGCCCCAGCATTTT. The gene calls are TRBV7-9 and TRBJ1-5, with D possibly being TRBD1 (5 bases). CDR1 is SEHNR and CDR2 is FQNEAQ in the germline V gene (reference sequence). The germline V and J ends were trimmed by 5 bases and 6 bases, with 8 bases remaining between them. This CDR3 spans 12 amino acids.

This clonotype was observed a few times. V gene TRBV20-1 combines with J gene TRBJ1-2; a possible D gene is TRBD1 (5 bases). Trimming shortened V by 6 bases and J by 4 bases, and 15 bases separated the two germline ends. Per germline, CDR1 DFQATT and CDR2 SNEGSKA (reference sequence). The CDR3 has 13 amino acids. CDR3 nucleotide sequence: TGCAGTGCACGCGACAGTGGGGCCTATGGCTACACCTTC. It yields the protein CSARDSGAYGYTF.

The table lists this clonotype with many counts. The genes are TRBV6-2 or TRBV6-3 and TRBJ2-5; 7 nucleotides agree with TRBD2. V gave up 4 bases and J gave up 4 bases; unmatched junction bases: 3. This CDR3 is 13 amino acids long. Germline V lookup: CDR1 MNHEY, CDR2 SVGEGT. The CDR3 region is CASSWSGGETQYF. The DNA of the CDR3 is TGTGCCAGCAGTTGGTCGGGGGGAGAGACCCAGTACTTC.

The chain recombines TRBV10-3 with TRBJ2-7; D gene unclear. Trimming pared 2 bases from V and 9 bases from J, leaving 8 bases between. CDR3 length: 11 residues. Looked up from germline, CDR1 is ENHRY and CDR2 is SYGVKD. CDR3 in amino acids: CAISEGFWQYF. The DNA for the CDR3 is TGTGCCATCAGTGAGGGTTTTTGGCAGTACTTC.

This clonotype has more than one count but fewer than ten. This chain uses TRBV18 with TRBJ1-1, with 7 positions matching TRBD1. With 3 bases clipped from V and 8 bases from J, the junction kept 0 bases outside the gene matches. The CDR3 spans 11 residues. The germline gives CDR1 KGHSH, CDR2 LQKENI. The CDR3 DNA sequence: TGTGCCAGCTCACCGGACAGGGAAGCTTTCTTT. Protein: CASSPDREAFF.

This clonotype was observed at least ten times. This chain connects TRBV11-2 to TRBJ2-5; D unclear. This CDR3 contains 14 residues. CDR1 is SGHAT and CDR2 is FQNNGV in the germline V gene. V shed 7 bases and J shed 2 bases, with 14 bases lying between them. The CDR3 sequence is CASNPLGRQETQYF. The CDR3, as DNA: TGTGCCAGCAACCCTCTCGGACGGCAAGAGACCCAGTACTTC.

The CDR3 DNA is TGCGCCAGCAGCTTTCTTCCAGGGACTGCTGGCTACACCTTC. It specifies CASSFLPGTAGYTF. The chain couples TRBV5-1 to TRBJ1-2; D might be TRBD1 (5 bases). The V and J ends lost 2 bases and 7 bases respectively, with 15 bases between them. CDR3 length: 14 residues. Germline loops: CDR1 SGHRS, CDR2 YFSETQ.

The chain carries TRBV3-1 and TRBJ2-3, with D uncertain. The V and J ends lost 4 bases and 8 bases respectively, with 19 bases between them. This CDR3 is built from 15 residues. Germline CDR1 LGHDT, CDR2 YNNKEL (reference sequence). The CDR3 region is CASSPGPLRIGTQYF. In DNA form, the CDR3 reads TGTGCCAGCAGCCCCGGGCCGTTACGGATCGGTACGCAGTATTTT.

The chain links TRBV6-1 to TRBJ1-5; the D is unclear. This CDR3 comprises 15 residues. Germline V gene data show CDR1 as MNHNS and CDR2 as SASEGT. The V gene lost 6 bases and the J gene lost 5 bases, with 17 bases spanning the gap. Here the CDR3 reads CASREGRMRDQPQHF. The CDR3 DNA is TGTGCCAGCAGGGAGGGCAGAATGAGAGATCAGCCCCAGCATTTT.

The rearrangement joins TRBV3-2 to TRBJ2-5; the table calls TRBD1, which could not be checked here. TRBV3-2 constitutes a pseudogene. The CDR3 has 19 amino acids. CDR3 in amino acids: CASSPRTGDTLLHQETQYF. The CDR3 nucleotides read TGTGCCAGCAGCCCTCGGACAGGGGACACTCTACTTCATCAAGAGACCCAGTACTTC.

The V call is TRBV6-1, the J call TRBJ1-1; D is unresolved. The germline V and J ends were trimmed by 7 bases and 1 base, with 10 bases remaining between them. Per germline, CDR1 MNHNS and CDR2 SASEGT. CDR3 length: 13 residues. CDR3 sequence (DNA): TGTGCCAGCACTTCCGGGAGGAACACTGAAGCTTTCTTT. It yields the protein CASTSGRNTEAFF.

The V gene is TRBV29-1, the J gene TRBJ1-3; D not certain. The germline CDR1 and CDR2 sequences are SQVTM and ANQGSEA. The CDR3 is 14 amino acids. The ends were cut back, 0 bases at V and 5 bases at J, with 11 bases in the middle. CDR3 bases: TGCAGCGTTGAAGATCCAGGTGGTCGAAACACCATATATTTT. Amino acid sequence: CSVEDPGGRNTIYF.

This sequence joins TRBV29-1 and TRBJ1-5; D uncertain. Germline CDR1 reads SQVTM; CDR2 reads ANQGSEA. V was trimmed by 0 bases and J by 6 bases, leaving 15 bases between them. The CDR3 loop spans 15 amino acids. Written as DNA, the CDR3 is TGCAGCGTTGAAGATCCTTACGATCCCCGTCAGCCCCAGCATTTT. It codes for CSVEDPYDPRQPQHF.